These 10 T cell receptor beta chains share one sample of origin, sequenced in a study of T cell changes during pregnancy in multiple sclerosis. Sequenced by immunoSEQ multiplex PCR; TCRdb stores in-frame clones only, minus some. Of approximately 50,000 clones in the sample, around 92% are singletons; the top ten hold about 0.67%. The sequenced sample was CD4+ T cells from peripheral blood mononuclear cells, obtained in the third trimester of pregnancy. The source is a female donor with multiple sclerosis, enrolled in a pregnancy study.

The chain has TRBV6-1 and TRBJ2-7; D perhaps matches TRBD1 (6 bases). Per germline, CDR1 MNHNS and CDR2 SASEGT. The CDR3 covers 14 residues. The germline V and J ends were trimmed by 1 base and 4 bases, with 11 bases remaining between them. CDR3 sequence reads: CASSEGNRVYEQYF. The CDR3 DNA is TGTGCCAGCAGTGAAGGCAACAGGGTATACGAGCAGTACTTC.

With respect to this clone: This specimen includes other DNA sequences encoding the same CDR3. The gene calls are TRBV9 and TRBJ2-2, with unresolved D. With 0 bases removed from V and 7 bases from J, the gap between germline ends came to 4 bases. This CDR3 has 12 residues. Germline V gene data show CDR1 as SGDLS and CDR2 as YYNGEE. The CDR3 nucleotides are TGTGCCAGCAGCGTAGGAGTCGGGGAGCTGTTTTTT. Translation: CASSVGVGELFF.

The chain recombines TRBV19 with TRBJ2-2; D unclear. CDR3 length equals 13 residues. Trimming left V 1 base short and J 6 bases short, with 6 bases between. CDR1 and CDR2 (germline): LNHDA, SQIVND (reference sequence). As DNA, the CDR3 is TGTGCCAGTAGTATAGTAGTCCCCGGGGAGCTGTTTTTT. Translation: CASSIVVPGELFF.

The chain links TRBV19 to TRBJ1-3; D might be TRBD1 (6 bases). The CDR3 runs 16 residues. Per the germline V gene, CDR1 is LNHDA and CDR2 is SQIVND (reference sequence). V shed 5 bases and J shed 4 bases, with 18 bases lying between them. CDR3: CASSRGQPLKGNTIYF. CDR3 coding DNA: TGTGCCAGTAGTCGAGGACAGCCGTTAAAGGGAAACACCATATATTTT.

The genes are TRBV18 and TRBJ2-1; D is perhaps TRBD1 (7 bases). CDR1 is KGHSH and CDR2 is LQKENI in the germline V gene. V shed 2 bases and J shed 1 base, with 12 bases lying between them. The CDR3 consists of 16 residues. CDR3 in DNA: TGTGCCAGCTCACCAAGGAGGGGGCAATCCTACAATGAGCAGTTCTTC. This codes for CASSPRRGQSYNEQFF.

V and J are TRBV18 and TRBJ2-7, with TRBD2 matching 12 bases. Germline CDR1 KGHSH, CDR2 LQKENI. The CDR3 contains 18 residues. Germline trimming cut 3 bases from V and 3 bases from J; bases unmatched to any gene: 12. CDR3 nucleotides: TGTGCCAGCTCACCCTTTGGACTAGCGGGACACCAAGGCTACGAGCAGTACTTC. Its protein is CASSPFGLAGHQGYEQYF.

The chain combines TRBV5-4 with TRBJ2-5, with D possibly TRBD2 on 6 matching bases. The V gene's germline CDR1 is SGHNT and CDR2 YYREEE (reference sequence). V dropped 0 bases and J dropped 5 bases, with 14 bases sitting between them. This CDR3 is 15 amino acids long. CDR3 residues: CASSLAVSGSETQYF. CDR3 nucleotide sequence: TGTGCCAGCAGCTTGGCTGTTAGCGGTTCGGAGACCCAGTACTTC.

The rearrangement joins TRBV19 to TRBJ1-1, with 10 bases identical to TRBD1. The CDR3 covers 15 residues. Looked up from germline, CDR1 is LNHDA and CDR2 is SQIVND (reference sequence). V lost 4 bases and J lost 3; bases outside the gene matches: 5. In DNA, the CDR3 is TGTGCCAGTAGTACCGACAGGGGGCGGGACACTGAAGCTTTCTTT. Amino acid sequence: CASSTDRGRDTEAFF.

This sequence joins TRBV5-1 and TRBJ2-1; no clear D gene. The V and J ends lost 0 bases and 0 bases respectively, with 7 bases between them. The CDR3 totals 15 residues. Germline assignment: CDR1 SGHRS and CDR2 YFSETQ. CDR3 coding DNA: TGCGCCAGCAGCTTGGATATTAGCTCCTACAATGAGCAGTTCTTC. This translates into CASSLDISSYNEQFF.

This clone was seen just once. The genes are TRBV28 and TRBJ1-2; 9 bases map to TRBD1. Germline V gene sequence: CDR1 MDHEN, CDR2 SYDVKM. The J segment lost 6 bases and the V segment lost 11 bases, leaving 10 bases of the junction unmatched. This CDR3 is built from 13 residues. In DNA, the CDR3 is TGTGCCTCACAACAGGGGGCGATAAATGGCTACACCTTC. It codes for CASQQGAINGYTF.